This TCR beta chain derives from a study of blood T cell repertoires in COVID-19. As for the study in general: Nucleic acid was either cDNA or gDNA, and it came from T cells, B-cell-depleted T cells, or PBMCs.

Under the authors' procedure: Nucleated cell number was recorded as an estimate derived from reference gene primer amplification. Produced via immunoSEQ multiplex PCR; TCRdb's table is partial and in-frame only. V and J calls and clone size are copied from that table; D and trimming were computed from the DNA. The table includes over 100,000 clones, over 70% detected once. V lost 0 bases to trimming and J lost 5 bases, with 13 bases between them. The CDR3 has 15 residues. Germline CDR1 and CDR2: LGHNA and YSLEER. Sequenced: peripheral blood. The chain links TRBV4-3 to TRBJ2-5; D is undetermined. The sequence came from a man aged 50 or older with active COVID-19. The CDR3 nucleotides read TGCGCCAGCAGCCAAGATCTCGCCACCGGGGAGACCCAGTACTTC. Its protein product is CASSQDLATGETQYF.